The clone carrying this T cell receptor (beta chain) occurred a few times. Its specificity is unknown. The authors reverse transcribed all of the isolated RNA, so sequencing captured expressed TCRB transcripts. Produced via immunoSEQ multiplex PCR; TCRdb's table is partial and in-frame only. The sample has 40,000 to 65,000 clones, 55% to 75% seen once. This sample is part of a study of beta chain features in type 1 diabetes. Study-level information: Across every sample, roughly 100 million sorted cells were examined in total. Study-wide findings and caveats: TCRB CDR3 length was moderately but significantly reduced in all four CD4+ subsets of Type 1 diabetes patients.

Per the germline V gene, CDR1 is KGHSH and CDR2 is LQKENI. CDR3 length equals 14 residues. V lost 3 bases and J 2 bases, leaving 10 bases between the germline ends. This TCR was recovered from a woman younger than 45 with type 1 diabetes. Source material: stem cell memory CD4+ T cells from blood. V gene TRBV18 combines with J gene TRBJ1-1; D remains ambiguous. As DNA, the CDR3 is TGTGCCAGCTCACCCCGGGATCCAAACACTGAAGCTTTCTTT. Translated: CASSPRDPNTEAFF.